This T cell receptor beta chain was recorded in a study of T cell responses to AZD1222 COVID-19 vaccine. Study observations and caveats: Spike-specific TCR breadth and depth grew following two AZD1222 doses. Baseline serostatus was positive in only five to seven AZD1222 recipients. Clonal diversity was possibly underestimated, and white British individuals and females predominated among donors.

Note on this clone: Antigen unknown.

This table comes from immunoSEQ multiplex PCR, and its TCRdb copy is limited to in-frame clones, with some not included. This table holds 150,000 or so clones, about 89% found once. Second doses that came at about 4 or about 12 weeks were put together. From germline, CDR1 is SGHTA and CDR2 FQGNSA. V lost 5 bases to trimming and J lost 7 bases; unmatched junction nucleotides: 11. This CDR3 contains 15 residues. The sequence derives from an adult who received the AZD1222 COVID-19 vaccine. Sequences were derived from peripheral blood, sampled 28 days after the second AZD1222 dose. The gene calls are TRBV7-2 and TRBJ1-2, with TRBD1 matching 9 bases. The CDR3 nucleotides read TGTGCCAGCAGCGATACAAACAGGGGGCTGGGTGGCTACACCTTC. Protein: CASSDTNRGLGGYTF.